This record looks at one T cell receptor (beta chain) sequence and its context. This CDR3 is 14 amino acids long. The J segment lost 3 bases and the V segment lost 5 bases, leaving 3 bases of the junction unmatched. The entry originates in a study of T cell repertoires in cytomegalovirus infection. TCRdb reanalysed the reads using MiXCR and keeps one entry per CDR3 protein. The sample shows 510,000 or so distinct CDR3 sequences, approximately 25% of them seen only once. The sequenced material came from PBMCs. This clonotype originated in a human donor in good health (CMV status not recorded). Some clones in this sample may be carry-over from other donors' samples. V usage is TRBV12-3 or TRBV12-4 and J usage is TRBJ1-5; 8 positions agree with TRBD1. The CDR3 DNA sequence: TGTGCCAGCAGTAACAGGGGGACCAATCAGCCCCAGCATTTT. Its translation is CASSNRGTNQPQHF.